The 6 T cell receptor beta chains presented below share a single source sample, sequenced in a study of cytomegalovirus exposure and HLA in healthy donors. 60 Vbeta and 13 Jbeta primers were used in PCR. Produced via immunoSEQ multiplex PCR; TCRdb's table is partial and in-frame only. The sample yields 55,000 to 75,000 clones, 60% to 65% seen once. What was sequenced was PBMCs. Receptors originate from a man aged 30 to 45 in good health and CMV-seronegative.

This chain links TRBV6-5 with TRBJ2-5; 10 positions agree with TRBD2. The J call may be faulty, since TRBJ2-7 better matches the DNA end. Per germline, CDR1 MNHEY and CDR2 SVGAGI. The CDR3 sequence is 15 residues long. This CDR3 reads CASSYLAGGTYEQYF. The CDR3 DNA is TGTGCCAGCAGTTATTTAGCGGGGGGTACCTACGAGCAGTACTTC.

The table lists this clone with a few counts. The CDR3 loop is CASSSQETQYF. For the CDR3, the DNA is TGTGCCAGCAGTTCTCAAGAGACCCAGTACTTC. The chain has TRBV6-5 and TRBJ2-5; no clear D gene. Germline assignment: CDR1 MNHEY and CDR2 SVGAGI. V gave up 4 bases and J gave up 2 bases, with 2 bases separating them. The CDR3 contains 11 residues.

This clone was detected once. The gene calls are TRBV29-1 and TRBJ2-5; TRBD1 agrees at 7 bases. From germline, CDR1 is SQVTM and CDR2 ANQGSEA. This CDR3 is built from 15 residues. V lost 0 bases, J lost 0 bases, and 4 bases stayed unmatched. CDR3 loop: CSVEDPTGNQETQYF. Written as DNA, the CDR3 is TGCAGCGTTGAAGATCCGACAGGGAACCAAGAGACCCAGTACTTC. Full variable domain (outside the CDR3, taken from reference TRBV29-1 and TRBJ2-5): SAVISQKPSRDICQRGTSLTIQCQVDSQVTMMFWYRQQPGQSLTLIATANQGSEATYESGFVIDKFPISRPNLTFSTLTVSNMSPEDSSIYLCSVEDPTGNQETQYFGPGTRLLVL.

CDR3 bases: TGCAGCGTTGTAGGCGGTAGCTCCTACGAGCAGTACTTC. It translates to CSVVGGSSYEQYF. This sequence joins TRBV29-1 and TRBJ2-5; D gene unclear. The J call is doubtful: the DNA matches TRBJ2-7 better. The CDR3 contains 13 residues. Per the germline V gene, CDR1 is SQVTM and CDR2 is ANQGSEA.

The rearrangement joins TRBV6-1 to TRBJ1-2; maybe TRBD1 (5 bases). V lost 2 bases and J lost 3, with 10 bases in between. From germline, CDR1 is MNHNS and CDR2 SASEGT. This CDR3 spans 14 amino acids. In DNA, the CDR3 is TGTGCCAGCAGTGAACGGGGGGGAGACTATGGCTACACCTTC. Translated, it gives CASSERGGDYGYTF.

This clone counts as medium-sized. The chain is built from TRBV6-4 and TRBJ2-1, with 10 bases fitting TRBD2. Germline CDR1 and CDR2: MRHNA and SNTAGT. Unmatched junction bases numbered 2, after V lost 5 bases and J lost 1 base. The CDR3 totals 15 residues. The CDR3 here is CASSLSGGSYNEQFF. The CDR3 DNA follows: TGTGCCAGCAGTCTTAGCGGGGGGTCCTACAATGAGCAGTTCTTC.